The sequence of this T cell receptor beta chain was determined in a study of sequential checkpoint blockade in melanoma (dated by TCRdb to the late 2010s). For context, the study as a whole: Patients were assigned by 1:1 randomization to either first-line nivolumab followed by ipilimumab (arm A) or ipilimumab followed by nivolumab (arm B). Maintenance nivolumab was given following each of the two trial sequences. TCRbeta immunosequencing was performed on DNA from more than 75 pretreatment melanoma tumor samples. For roughly 20 patients, matched tumor biopsies were taken both before treatment and at week 13, after single-agent nivolumab (arm A) or ipilimumab (arm B). The same lesion was the source of 65% to 80% of the matched pre- and post-treatment tumor biopsy pairs.

This specimen's treatment or condition label, per the study, means: randomized to nivolumab then ipilimumab (arm A) or the reverse (arm B). None of the trial patients had been given prior DNA-damaging chemotherapy. CheckMate 064, a randomized, open-label phase II trial of sequential checkpoint blockade, was the source of the samples, all of which came from patients with melanoma. Genomic DNA from formalin-fixed paraffin-embedded (FFPE) tissue samples was used for tumor TCR sequencing. V trim: 4 bases; J trim: 4 bases; unmatched bases: 7. Taken from cysteine to phenylalanine, the CDR3 has 14 residues. Kept here is only the CDR3 DNA, which spans 42 bases and is read in frame from base 1. CDR1 and CDR2 were assigned from the germline V gene (reference sequence) as LNHDA and SQIVND. Points the paper makes about the study in general: Tumor T-cell fraction and clonality were found to correlate with PD-L1 staining and CD8+ T-cell counts but not with mutational load. Within-arm analyses of tumor T-cell fraction were constrained by small sample sizes and reduced statistical power. Among patients in the nivolumab-first arm (arm A), tumor TIL clonality before treatment was associated with response (P = .04). The response-prediction model combining TCR metrics and mutation burden needs validation in larger, independent patient cohorts. Patients with increases in tumor T-cell fraction and clonality by week 13 were approximately 30 times more likely to achieve clinical benefit.

The immunoSEQ Assay was used to immunosequence TCRbeta CDR3 regions from genomic DNA. Genomic DNA was amplified by bias-controlled multiplex PCR before high-throughput sequencing. Concerning the study's data processing: To quantify the absolute abundance of each unique TCRbeta CDR3 region, the sequences were collapsed and filtered. Clonality, defined as 1 minus Pielou's evenness, was calculated using only productive rearrangements. To compute tumor T-cell fraction, TCRbeta template counts were normalized to usable DNA, with usable DNA estimated from several housekeeping genes. Clones with significantly greater frequencies in on-treatment versus baseline samples were identified using a previously published method. Sourced from immuneACCESS, this table was stored by TCRdb with only in-frame sequences that have V and J called. A share of the clones is absent; for the studies checked, an unresolved V gene accounts for under half, and the remainder has no known explanation. For V, J and clone size, that table is used; D and trimming come from the DNA. Present in this sample are some 10,000 clones, 23% of which were seen just once. 14% of the sample goes to the ten largest clones.

As concerns this clone: Its antigen specificity is not known. Base qualities are not recorded, but no much larger clone differs from it by a single base.

The chain employs TRBV19 and TRBJ2-7, with TRBD1 identical over 7 junction bases. The sequence was obtained from a human donor with melanoma. Sequencing was performed on tumor tissue (inferred from file names), taken from a patient given nivolumab and ipilimumab in sequence. The CDR3 reads as follows: CASSNRDSGYEQYF. The DNA sequence is given as TGTGCCAGTAGTAACCGGGACAGTGGGTACGAGCAGTACTTC.